These 24 T cell receptor beta chains were sequenced from one sample in a study of T cell responses to AZD1222 COVID-19 vaccine. Clones were sequenced by immunoSEQ multiplex PCR, and TCRdb holds only the in-frame ones, with some missing. The sample has about 150,000 clones; about 89% are singletons. The input for sequencing was peripheral blood, taken 28 days after the second AZD1222 dose. All receptors come from an adult who received the AZD1222 COVID-19 vaccine.

The rearrangement uses TRBV6-5 and TRBJ2-7; 8 nucleotides match TRBD2. Germline CDR1 reads MNHEY; CDR2 reads SVGAGI. The CDR3 loop spans 14 amino acids. J was trimmed by 2 bases and V by 8 bases; bases with no gene match: 8. The chain's CDR3 is CASSGGTEAYEQYF. DNA for the CDR3: TGTGCCAGCTCGGGGGGGACCGAGGCCTACGAGCAGTACTTC.

The chain carries TRBV30 and TRBJ2-1, with D perhaps TRBD1 (5 bases). Trimming took off 2 bases at V and 5 bases at J, with 13 bases between the two ends. The CDR3 spans 14 residues. Per the germline V gene, CDR1 is GTSNPN and CDR2 is SVGIG (reference sequence). This CDR3 is CAWSPGSRDNEQFF. The CDR3 DNA follows: TGTGCCTGGAGTCCCGGGTCCAGGGACAATGAGCAGTTCTTC. Full variable domain (remainder filled in from reference TRBV30 and TRBJ2-1): SQTIHQWPATLVQPVGSPLSLECTVEGTSNPNLYWYRQAAGRGLQLLFYSVGIGQISSEVPQNLSASRPQDRQFILSSKKLLLSDSGFYLCAWSPGSRDNEQFFGPGTRLTVL.

The CDR3 DNA reads TGTGCCACCGAGGAGGGGCCCACAGGGACTTTCTTT. Protein sequence: CATEEGPTGTFF. The chain couples TRBV19 to TRBJ1-1; maybe TRBD1 (6 bases). V lost 10 bases to trimming and J lost 12 bases, with 21 bases between them. The CDR3 is made up of 12 amino acids. Germline assignment: CDR1 LNHDA and CDR2 SQIVND (reference sequence).

The chain's CDR3 is CASSIGTRGGAGELFF. CDR3 nucleotides: TGTGCCAGCAGCATCGGGACTCGCGGGGGGGCCGGGGAGCTGTTTTTT. J is TRBJ2-2 and V is TRBV9, with 9 bases identical to TRBD2. CDR1 and CDR2 from the germline V gene are SGDLS and YYNGEE. V dropped 4 bases and J dropped 6; count of bases not matched to a gene: 10. The CDR3 is made up of 16 amino acids.

J is TRBJ1-5 and V is TRBV19; D is uncertain. The germline V and J ends were trimmed by 5 bases and 4 bases, with 9 bases remaining between them. Germline V gene lookup returns CDR1 LNHDA and CDR2 SQIVND (reference sequence). The CDR3 covers 13 residues. CDR3 in DNA: TGTGCCAGTAGTTTGTGGAGAAATCAGCCCCAGCATTTT. Translated: CASSLWRNQPQHF.

The chain is built from TRBV18 and TRBJ1-1; 7 bases match TRBD1. The CDR3 consists of 16 residues. Germline V gives CDR1 KGHSH, CDR2 LQKENI. The junction had 11 bases not matched to a gene; V was cut back by 3 bases and J by 4 bases. CDR3 amino acids: CASSPTTGLESTEAFF. The CDR3 DNA reads TGTGCCAGCTCACCCACGACAGGGTTGGAGAGCACTGAAGCTTTCTTT.

The chain is built from TRBV19 and TRBJ2-1, with TRBD2 matching over 8 bases. The CDR3 is 16 residues long. Germline CDR1 reads LNHDA; CDR2 reads SQIVND (reference sequence). The V segment lost 8 bases and the J segment 7 bases; nucleotides outside the gene matches: 16. In DNA, the CDR3 is TGTGCCAGTGGTCAGGCGATCGGGGGGGGCCTGAATGAGCAGTTCTTC. Protein product: CASGQAIGGGLNEQFF. The full variable domain, rest sourced from reference TRBV19 and TRBJ2-1, is DGGITQSPKYLFRKEGQNVTLSCEQNLNHDAMYWYRQDPGQGLRLIYYSQIVNDFQKGDIAEGYSVSREKKESFPLTVTSAQKNPTAFYLCASGQAIGGGLNEQFFGPGTRLTVL.

This clone was observed once. The rearrangement uses TRBV7-8 and TRBJ1-4; the D gene is possibly TRBD1 (5 bases). Germline lookup yields CDR1 SGHVS and CDR2 FQNEAQ. There are 14 residues in the CDR3. V lost 5 bases to trimming and J lost 0 bases, with 7 bases between them. The chain's CDR3 is CASSGTATNEKLFF. The CDR3, as DNA: TGTGCCAGCAGCGGGACTGCAACTAATGAAAAACTGTTTTTT.

The V gene is TRBV15, the J gene TRBJ2-3; 9 bases align to TRBD2. The ends lost 4 bases at V and 8 bases at J; junction bases unmatched: 10. The CDR3 runs to 15 residues. Germline CDR1 is LNHNV and CDR2 is YYDKDF (reference sequence). The CDR3 DNA follows: TGTGCCACCAGCAAAGAGACTAGCGGAGGTAGTACGCAGTATTTT. This translates into CATSKETSGGSTQYF. The whole variable domain, filled in from reference TRBV15 and TRBJ2-3, reads DAMVIQNPRYQVTQFGKPVTLSCSQTLNHNVMYWYQQKSSQAPKLLFHYYDKDFNNEADTPDNFQSRRPNTSFCFLDIRSPGLGDTAMYLCATSKETSGGSTQYFGPGTRLTVL.

The rearrangement uses TRBV5-1 and TRBJ2-5, with 13 bases matching TRBD2. The V and J ends lost 4 bases and 2 bases, in that order; junction bases with no gene match: 11. The CDR3 loop spans 18 amino acids. Per the germline V gene, CDR1 is SGHRS and CDR2 is YFSETQ. Here the CDR3 reads CASSTGLAGMDPQETQYF. In DNA form, the CDR3 reads TGCGCCAGCAGCACGGGACTAGCGGGGATGGACCCGCAAGAGACCCAGTACTTC.

The chain has TRBV6-2 or TRBV6-3 and TRBJ1-1; D unresolved. The CDR3 covers 13 residues. CDR1 MNHEY and CDR2 SVGEGT come from the germline V gene. V was cut by 6 bases and J by 1 base, with 9 bases left in between. In nucleotides, the CDR3 is TGTGCCAGCAGCTTCAGAGGGAACACTGAAGCTTTCTTT. Its protein is CASSFRGNTEAFF.

The chain employs TRBV12-1 and TRBJ1-2; the table's D gene call, TRBD1, was not cross checked with the DNA. TRBV12-1 is shown as a pseudogene. The CDR3 loop spans 12 amino acids. The CDR3 DNA sequence: TGTGCCAGCAGCTCCCCGACAGGTGGCTACACCTTC. Translation: CASSSPTGGYTF.

This clone is a singleton in its sample. The rearrangement uses TRBV5-6 and TRBJ2-3; 7 nucleotides agree with TRBD2. CDR1 SGHDT and CDR2 YYEEEE come from the germline V gene. This CDR3 contains 13 residues. The V segment lost 4 bases and the J segment 6 bases; nucleotides outside the gene matches: 5. For the CDR3, the DNA is TGTGCCAGCAGCCAAGCAGCGGGGGATACGCAGTATTTT. Its protein product is CASSQAAGDTQYF.

The chain is built from TRBV27 and TRBJ1-6; TRBD1 might be the D (6 bases). Trimming cost V 3 bases and J 10 bases, with 10 bases left between them. CDR3 length equals 13 residues. The germline V gene encodes CDR1 MNHEY and CDR2 SMNVEV (reference sequence). As DNA, the CDR3 is TGTGCCAGCAGTTTGGCTACAGGGTCACCCCTCCACTTT. This translates into CASSLATGSPLHF.

V is TRBV5-8 and J is TRBJ1-3, with D tentatively TRBD1 (6 bases). CDR1 is SGHTS and CDR2 is YDEGEE in the germline V gene. The CDR3 sequence is 16 residues long. Between the trimmed V and J ends, which lost 4 bases and 0 bases, there was a span of 14 bases. The chain's CDR3 is CASSPLRGLSGNTIYF. The DNA for the CDR3 is TGTGCCAGCAGCCCGCTCAGGGGCCTCTCTGGAAACACCATATATTTT.

This CDR3 is CASSLQVLDEAFF. The CDR3 coding sequence is TGCGCCAGCAGCTTACAGGTATTGGATGAAGCTTTCTTT. J is TRBJ1-1 and V is TRBV5-1; TRBD1 is a possible D gene (5 bases). This CDR3 has 13 amino acids. CDR1 and CDR2 (germline): SGHRS, YFSETQ. V was shortened by 2 bases and J by 7 bases, with 12 bases between the two germline ends.

The rearrangement links TRBV9 to TRBJ1-4, with D hard to call. Between the trimmed V and J ends, which lost 2 bases and 5 bases, there was a span of 22 bases. The CDR3 runs to 18 residues. Per the germline V gene, CDR1 is SGDLS and CDR2 is YYNGEE. The CDR3 bases are TGTGCCAGCAGCGTTCCCTTTGCGGAGGGAGCAAAAAATGAAAAACTGTTTTTT. Translation: CASSVPFAEGAKNEKLFF.

The chain combines TRBV30 with TRBJ1-5; 10 nucleotides align to TRBD1. V was clipped by 2 bases and J by 6 bases; unmatched bases: 7. Germline V gene sequence: CDR1 GTSNPN, CDR2 SVGIG (reference sequence). There are 15 residues in the CDR3. The CDR3 sequence is CAWSLRQGASQPQHF. The CDR3 DNA is TGTGCCTGGAGTCTCAGACAGGGGGCGAGTCAGCCCCAGCATTTT.

The chain carries TRBV15 and TRBJ2-1, with no clear D. Germline V gene data show CDR1 as LNHNV and CDR2 as YYDKDF (reference sequence). V lost 0 bases to trimming and J lost 8 bases, with 11 bases between them. This CDR3 is 14 amino acids long. The CDR3 here is CATSRDLGLDEQFF. CDR3 DNA: TGTGCCACCAGCAGAGACTTGGGTCTGGATGAGCAGTTCTTC.

Only one count was recorded for this clone. CDR3 in amino acids: CASSYLAGALETQYF. CDR3 nucleotide sequence: TGTGCCAGCAGTTACCTAGCGGGCGCGCTAGAGACCCAGTACTTC. V usage is TRBV6-2 or TRBV6-3 and J usage is TRBJ2-5; 8 positions match TRBD2. The CDR3 is 15 amino acids. V lost 2 bases, J lost 4 bases, and 6 bases stayed unmatched. CDR1 and CDR2 (germline): MNHEY, SVGEGT.

The chain joins TRBV11-2 to TRBJ1-1, with D possibly matching TRBD1 (5 bases). V lost 1 base, J lost 1 base, and 16 bases lay in between. CDR3 length equals 17 residues. Per the germline V gene, CDR1 is SGHAT and CDR2 is FQNNGV. CDR3 loop: CASSLVVRGDPNTEAFF. The CDR3 DNA reads as TGTGCCAGCAGCTTAGTGGTCCGCGGGGACCCGAACACTGAAGCTTTCTTT.

The rearrangement uses TRBV11-2 and TRBJ2-7; 12 bases agree with TRBD1. This CDR3 comprises 15 residues. V lost 10 bases and J lost 0; bases outside the gene matches: 7. CDR1 and CDR2 from the germline V gene are SGHAT and FQNNGV. The CDR3: CATRDRGRPSYEQYF. The CDR3 bases are TGTGCCACAAGGGACAGGGGGCGACCCTCCTACGAGCAGTACTTC.

This chain connects TRBV29-1 to TRBJ2-1; no reliable D call. V lost 5 bases, J lost 0 bases, and 14 bases lay in between. The CDR3 sequence is 15 residues long. Germline values: CDR1 SQVTM, CDR2 ANQGSEA. DNA of the CDR3: TGCAGCGTTACATTGGGCGTGAGCTCCTACAATGAGCAGTTCTTC. This translates into CSVTLGVSSYNEQFF.

The J gene is TRBJ1-1, the V gene TRBV19; D gene unclear. The CDR3 length is 14 residues. The V end was cut by 5 bases, the J end by 4 bases, with 14 bases between. Germline V gene lookup returns CDR1 LNHDA and CDR2 SQIVND (reference sequence). The CDR3 is CASSYGGRGTEAFF. DNA of the CDR3: TGTGCCAGTAGTTACGGTGGGAGAGGCACTGAAGCTTTCTTT.